This T cell receptor (beta chain) was captured by sequencing in a study of blood T cell repertoires in COVID-19. Looking at the study overall: The study drew acute and convalescent COVID-19 samples from the United States, Italy and Spain. T cells, B-cell-depleted T cells, or PBMCs provided the cDNA or gDNA that served as material.

Original handling: It was from reference gene primer amplification that nucleated cell counts were estimated. Repertoires were generated with immunoSEQ multiplex PCR, while TCRdb's copy carries only in-frame clones and drops some. The DNA gave D and trimming, while V, J and clone size come from that table. The data show 500,000 to 600,000 clones, approximately 91% seen once. V lost 8 bases and J lost 1; bases outside the gene matches: 12. Looked up from germline, CDR1 is SNHLY and CDR2 is FYNNEI. The CDR3 spans 16 residues. Input material: peripheral blood. The sequence came from a woman between 50 and 59 years old with COVID-19, enrolled during active disease. This chain connects TRBV2 to TRBJ1-1; 8 bases map to TRBD1. CDR3 nucleotide sequence: TGTGCCAGCTCGCTAGGACAGGGTTGGGGGAACACTGAAGCTTTCTTT. It yields the protein CASSLGQGWGNTEAFF. Looking up the rest from reference TRBV2 and TRBJ1-1 gives the full variable domain: EPEVTQTPSHQVTQMGQEVILRCVPISNHLYFYWYRQILGQKVEFLVSFYNNEISEKSEIFDDQFSVERPDGSNFTLKIRSTKLEDSAMYFCASSLGQGWGNTEAFFGQGTRLTVV.